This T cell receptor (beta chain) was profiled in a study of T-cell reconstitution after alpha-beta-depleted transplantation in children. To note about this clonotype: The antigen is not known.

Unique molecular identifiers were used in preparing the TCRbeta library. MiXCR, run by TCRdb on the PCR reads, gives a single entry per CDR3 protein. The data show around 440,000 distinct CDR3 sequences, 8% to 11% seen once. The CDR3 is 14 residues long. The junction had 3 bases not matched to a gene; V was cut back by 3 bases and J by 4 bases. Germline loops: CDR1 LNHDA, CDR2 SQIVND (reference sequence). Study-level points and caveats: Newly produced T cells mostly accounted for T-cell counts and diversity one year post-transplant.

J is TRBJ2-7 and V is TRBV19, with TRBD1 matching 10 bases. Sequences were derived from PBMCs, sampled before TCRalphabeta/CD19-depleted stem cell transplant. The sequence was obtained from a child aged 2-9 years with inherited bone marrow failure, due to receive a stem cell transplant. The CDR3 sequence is CASSMGQGSYEQYF. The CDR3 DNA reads TGTGCCAGTAGTATGGGACAGGGGTCATACGAGCAGTACTTC.